The sample holds many counts of the clone carrying this T cell receptor (beta chain). Its antigen is not known. This sample stems from a study of T-cell reconstitution after alpha-beta-depleted transplantation in children. Findings of the study overall: It was surviving recipient T cells and thymic progenitors that gave some patients high TCRbeta diversity at day 60.

It was with unique molecular identifiers that the TCRbeta library was prepared. From the PCR reads, TCRdb called clonotypes with MiXCR, one entry per CDR3 protein. The table has hundreds of thousands of distinct CDR3 sequences, around 14% seen once. Source: PBMCs, taken before TCRalphabeta/CD19-depleted stem cell transplant. This clonotype was sampled from a girl under 10 years old with congenital amegakaryocytic thrombocytopenia, due to receive a stem cell transplant.

CDR3 residues: CASSLGGDSGNTIYF. CDR3 in DNA: TGTGCCAGCAGCTTAGGGGGAGACTCTGGAAACACCATATATTTT. V usage is TRBV7-6 and J usage is TRBJ1-3, with unresolved D. The CDR3 has 15 residues. Germline CDR1 SGHVS, CDR2 FNYEAQ. Trimming shortened V by 1 base and J by 0 bases, and 7 bases separated the two germline ends.